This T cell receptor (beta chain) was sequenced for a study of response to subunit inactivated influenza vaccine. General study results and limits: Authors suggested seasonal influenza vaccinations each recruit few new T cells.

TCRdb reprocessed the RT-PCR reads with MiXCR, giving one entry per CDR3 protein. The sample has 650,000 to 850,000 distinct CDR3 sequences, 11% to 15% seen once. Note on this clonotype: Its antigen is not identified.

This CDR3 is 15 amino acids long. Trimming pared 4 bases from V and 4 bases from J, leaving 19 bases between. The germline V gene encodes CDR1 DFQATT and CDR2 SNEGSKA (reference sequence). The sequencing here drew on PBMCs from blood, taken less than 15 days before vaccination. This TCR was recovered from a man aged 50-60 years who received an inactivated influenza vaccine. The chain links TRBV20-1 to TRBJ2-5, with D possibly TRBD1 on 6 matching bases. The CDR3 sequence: CSATEKRQAIETQYF. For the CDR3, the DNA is TGCAGTGCTACGGAGAAAAGACAGGCCATAGAGACCCAGTACTTC.